This T cell receptor (beta chain) is drawn from a study of siplizumab effects on memory and regulatory T cells. Worth noting for this clone: Its antigen is currently unknown.

Repertoires were generated with immunoSEQ multiplex PCR, while TCRdb's copy carries only in-frame clones and drops some. The sample records some 97,000 clones, 75% to 95% being singletons. CDR1 and CDR2 from the germline V gene are SGHTA and FQGTGA. With V trimmed by 2 bases and J by 0 bases, 5 bases remained unmatched. The CDR3 is 16 amino acids. Findings and limits, study-wide: The apparent diversity of naive T cells exceeded that of memory cells, and naive T cells seemed to make a major contribution to the alloresponse. Fewer alloreactive sequences mapped to unstimulated CD4+ memory cells under siplizumab.

The rearrangement uses TRBV7-3 and TRBJ2-5; TRBD1 matches 8 bases. Material for sequencing was CD4+ T cells sorted from blood. The TCR originated in a human donor in good health. The CDR3 here is CASSLGQGLDQETQYF. Here the CDR3 DNA reads TGTGCCAGCAGCTTAGGACAGGGCCTCGACCAAGAGACCCAGTACTTC. The whole variable domain, remainder taken from reference TRBV7-3 and TRBJ2-5, is GAGVSQTPSNKVTEKGKYVELRCDPISGHTALYWYRQSLGQGPEFLIYFQGTGAADDSGLPNDRFFAVRPEGSVSTLKIQRTERGDSAVYLCASSLGQGLDQETQYFGPGTRLLVL.